This TCR beta chain originates from a study of shared clonotypes between healthy human individuals. Looked up from germline, CDR1 is MDHEN and CDR2 is SYDVKM. The ends were cut back, 3 bases at V and 5 bases at J, with 8 bases in the middle. This CDR3 is 13 amino acids long. Profiling relied on immunoSEQ multiplex PCR, and the TCRdb table lists in-frame clones only, not all of them. This sample has 2 million to 3 million clones; 93% occur once, and the top ten carry about 0.39%. This TCR derives from a man younger than 30 in good health. Some clones in this sample may be carry-over from other donors' samples. The sequencing input was naive CD4+ T cells from PBMCs. Stated subset: CD45RA+ positively selected. This sequence joins TRBV28 and TRBJ1-5; maybe TRBD1 (6 bases). CDR3 sequence reads: CASSLGADQPQHF. CDR3 in DNA: TGTGCCAGCAGTTTGGGGGCTGATCAGCCCCAGCATTTT.